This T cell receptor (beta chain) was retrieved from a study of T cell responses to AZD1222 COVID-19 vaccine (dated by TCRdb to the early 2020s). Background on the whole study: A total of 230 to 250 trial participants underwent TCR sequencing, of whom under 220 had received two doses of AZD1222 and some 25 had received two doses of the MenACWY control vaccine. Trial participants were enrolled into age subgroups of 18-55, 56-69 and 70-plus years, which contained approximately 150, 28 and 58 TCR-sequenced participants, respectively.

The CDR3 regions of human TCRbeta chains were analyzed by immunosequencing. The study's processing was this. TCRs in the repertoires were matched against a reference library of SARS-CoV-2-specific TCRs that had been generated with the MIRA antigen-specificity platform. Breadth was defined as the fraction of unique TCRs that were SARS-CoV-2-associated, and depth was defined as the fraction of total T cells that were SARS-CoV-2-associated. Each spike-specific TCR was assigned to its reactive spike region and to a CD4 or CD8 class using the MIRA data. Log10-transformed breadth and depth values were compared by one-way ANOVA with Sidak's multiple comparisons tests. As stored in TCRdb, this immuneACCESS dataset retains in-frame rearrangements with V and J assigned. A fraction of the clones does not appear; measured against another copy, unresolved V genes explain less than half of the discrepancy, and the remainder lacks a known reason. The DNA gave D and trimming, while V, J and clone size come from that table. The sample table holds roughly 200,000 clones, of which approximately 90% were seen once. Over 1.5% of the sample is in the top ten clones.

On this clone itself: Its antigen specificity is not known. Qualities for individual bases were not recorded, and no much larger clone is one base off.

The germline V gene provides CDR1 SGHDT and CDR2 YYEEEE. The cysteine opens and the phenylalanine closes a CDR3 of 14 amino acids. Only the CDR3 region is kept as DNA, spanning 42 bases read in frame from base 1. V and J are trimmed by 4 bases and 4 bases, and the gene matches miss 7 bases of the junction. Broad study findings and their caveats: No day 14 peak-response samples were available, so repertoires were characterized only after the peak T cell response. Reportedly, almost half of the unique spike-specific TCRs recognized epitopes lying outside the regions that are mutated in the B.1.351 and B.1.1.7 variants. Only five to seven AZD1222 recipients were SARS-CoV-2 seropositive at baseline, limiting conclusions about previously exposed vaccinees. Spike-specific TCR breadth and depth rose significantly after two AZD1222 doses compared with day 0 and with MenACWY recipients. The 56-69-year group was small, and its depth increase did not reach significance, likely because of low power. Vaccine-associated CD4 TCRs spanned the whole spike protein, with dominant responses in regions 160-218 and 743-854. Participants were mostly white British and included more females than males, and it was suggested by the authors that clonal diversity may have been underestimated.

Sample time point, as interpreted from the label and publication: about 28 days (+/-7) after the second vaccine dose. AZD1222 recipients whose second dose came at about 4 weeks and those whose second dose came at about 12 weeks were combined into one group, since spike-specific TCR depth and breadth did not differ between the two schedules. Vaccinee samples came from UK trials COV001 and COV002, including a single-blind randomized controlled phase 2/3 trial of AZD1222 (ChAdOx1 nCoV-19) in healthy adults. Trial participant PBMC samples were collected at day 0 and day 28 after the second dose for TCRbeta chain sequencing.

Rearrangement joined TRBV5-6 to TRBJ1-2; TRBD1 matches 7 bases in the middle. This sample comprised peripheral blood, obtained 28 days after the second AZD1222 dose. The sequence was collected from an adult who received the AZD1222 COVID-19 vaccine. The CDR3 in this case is CASSLLTGLYGYTF. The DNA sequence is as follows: TGTGCCAGCAGCCTACTGACAGGGCTCTATGGCTACACCTTC.